This T cell receptor (beta chain) was sequenced during a study of PD-1 blockade in classical Hodgkin lymphoma. Study results and limitations: Diminished baseline TCR diversity has been reported in newly diagnosed patients relative to healthy donors.

Clones were sequenced by immunoSEQ multiplex PCR, and TCRdb holds only the in-frame ones, with some missing. This table holds 70,000 or so clones, about 94% found once. This clone was detected once. Its antigen is unknown. This CDR3 spans 15 amino acids. The germline V gene has CDR1 ENHRY and CDR2 SYGVKD. With 10 bases clipped from V and 6 bases from J, the junction kept 17 bases outside the gene matches. Time point defined: newly diagnosed, previously untreated cHL patient sample. Newly diagnosed classical Hodgkin lymphoma PBMCs, still untreated, provided the comparison samples. The specimen sequenced was peripheral blood mononuclear cells (PBMCs). The sequence derives from a human donor with classical Hodgkin lymphoma. The V gene is TRBV10-3, the J gene TRBJ2-7; 8 bases are shared with TRBD1. The CDR3: CATSGQGKSQPEQYF. Written as DNA, the CDR3 is TGTGCCACTTCCGGACAGGGTAAAAGTCAGCCCGAGCAGTACTTC.